Below are 27 T cell receptor beta chains sequenced from a single sample in a study of graft-versus-host responses after intestinal transplantation. Antigen specificity for these receptors is unknown. Assay: immunoSEQ multiplex PCR; the TCRdb copy retains only in-frame clones and omits some. Seen here are fewer than 85,000 clones, over 75% observed once, and the top ten hold around 0.37%. The sample consisted of unstimulated CD4+ T cells sorted from spleen or lymph node cells, taken before transplant. The receptor set was obtained from a human donor who was the organ donor for an intestinal transplant.

The chain combines TRBV7-9 with TRBJ2-5, with 7 bases lining up with TRBD1. The trim removed 0 bases at V and 4 bases at J, leaving 2 bases unmatched. Per the germline V gene, CDR1 is SEHNR and CDR2 is FQNEAQ (reference sequence). The CDR3 length is 14 residues. The CDR3 spells CASSLAQGIETQYF. The CDR3 DNA sequence: TGTGCCAGCAGCTTAGCACAGGGGATAGAGACCCAGTACTTC.

The chain couples TRBV10-3 to TRBJ1-1; D gene unclear. Germline CDR1 reads ENHRY; CDR2 reads SYGVKD. This CDR3 region has 11 residues. V was pared by 5 bases and J by 5 bases, with 6 bases between. CDR3 coding DNA: TGTGCCATCAGTTCTTTTACTGAAGCTTTCTTT. Translation: CAISSFTEAFF.

The chain is built from TRBV5-8 and TRBJ2-3; 8 positions match TRBD1. Looked up from germline, CDR1 is SGHTS and CDR2 is YDEGEE. This CDR3 has 14 amino acids. Unmatched junction bases numbered 7, after V lost 7 bases and J lost 3 bases. Here the CDR3 DNA reads TGTGCCAGCGGACTTCGGACAGGGACAGATACGCAGTATTTT. Amino acids: CASGLRTGTDTQYF.

This sequence joins TRBV18 and TRBJ2-2; TRBD2 matches 8 bases. Germline CDR1 and CDR2: KGHSH and LQKENI. This CDR3 comprises 16 residues. J gave up 3 bases and V 2 bases, and 5 bases lay outside the gene matches. The CDR3 spells CASSPGGGTHTGELFF. The CDR3 coding sequence is TGTGCCAGCTCACCAGGCGGGGGGACACACACCGGGGAGCTGTTTTTT.

This clone was observed a handful of times. This sample includes further DNA sequences coding for the same CDR3. The rearrangement joins TRBV5-1 to TRBJ2-3, with 14 bases aligning to TRBD2. J lost 5 bases, V lost 2 bases, and 4 bases had no gene match. The CDR3 has 16 amino acids. The germline V gene encodes CDR1 SGHRS and CDR2 YFSETQ. The chain's CDR3 is CASSLGLAGGEDTQYF. CDR3 DNA: TGCGCCAGCAGCTTAGGACTAGCGGGGGGCGAAGATACGCAGTATTTT.

The rearrangement joins TRBV29-1 to TRBJ2-4, with 8 bases identical to TRBD2. The CDR3 sequence is 12 residues long. From germline, CDR1 is SQVTM and CDR2 ANQGSEA. Trimming at V came to 3 bases and at J to 6 bases, leaving 1 base not matched to a gene. The chain's CDR3 is CSVDGLANIQYF. The CDR3 bases are TGCAGCGTTGATGGACTAGCAAACATTCAGTACTTC.

This rearrangement joins TRBV28 to TRBJ2-3; 9 positions agree with TRBD2. V gave up 5 bases and J gave up 1 base; unmatched junction bases: 4. The CDR3 has 15 amino acids. Germline V gives CDR1 MDHEN, CDR2 SYDVKM. CDR3 sequence reads: CASSPIAGGTDTQYF. CDR3 coding DNA: TGTGCCAGCAGTCCCATAGCGGGGGGCACAGATACGCAGTATTTT.

The chain carries TRBV7-2 and TRBJ1-5; 11 bases agree with TRBD1. Germline values: CDR1 SGHTA, CDR2 FQGNSA. This CDR3 has 13 amino acids. With 5 bases clipped from V and 7 bases from J, the junction kept 1 base outside the gene matches. CDR3 amino acids: CASSGQGAQPQHF. CDR3 nucleotide sequence: TGTGCCAGCAGCGGACAGGGGGCACAGCCCCAGCATTTT.

The chain links TRBV9 to TRBJ2-1; the match to TRBD1 covers 8 bases. The junction had 6 bases not matched to a gene; V was cut back by 4 bases and J by 6 bases. The germline gives CDR1 SGDLS, CDR2 YYNGEE. This CDR3 has 14 residues. Here the CDR3 reads CASSPQTGGNEQFF. CDR3 nucleotide sequence: TGTGCCAGCAGCCCTCAAACAGGGGGCAATGAGCAGTTCTTC.

The chain has TRBV19 and TRBJ2-3, with 8 bases lining up with TRBD2. Germline trimming cut 1 base from V and 3 bases from J; bases unmatched to any gene: 3. Germline values: CDR1 LNHDA, CDR2 SQIVND (reference sequence). There are 15 residues in the CDR3. CDR3 DNA: TGTGCCAGTAGTATAGCGGGGGGGATGACAGATACGCAGTATTTT. Translation: CASSIAGGMTDTQYF.

This rearrangement joins TRBV5-1 to TRBJ2-3; 9 bases are a match to TRBD2. V shed 4 bases and J 2 bases; nucleotides not matched to a gene: 5. This CDR3 region has 15 residues. Germline lookup yields CDR1 SGHRS and CDR2 YFSETQ. The CDR3 spells CASSPLAGLTDTQYF. The CDR3 DNA follows: TGCGCCAGCAGCCCCCTAGCGGGGCTCACAGATACGCAGTATTTT.

V and J are TRBV4-2 and TRBJ2-2; 7 bases are a match to TRBD2. The CDR3 extends over 17 amino acids. The germline gives CDR1 LGHNA, CDR2 YNFKEQ. Losses at the gene ends were 4 bases for V and 6 bases for J; bases not matched to a gene: 14. As DNA, the CDR3 is TGTGCCAGCAGCCCATATACGGGGGGTGGTAAACCCGGGGAGCTGTTTTTT. It encodes CASSPYTGGGKPGELFF.

This chain joins TRBV28 and TRBJ1-1; D uncertain. Per the germline V gene, CDR1 is MDHEN and CDR2 is SYDVKM. The V end was cut by 3 bases, the J end by 1 base, with 9 bases between. The CDR3 extends over 14 amino acids. The CDR3 region is CASSFSPRNTEAFF. CDR3 coding DNA: TGTGCCAGCAGTTTCTCGCCCAGGAACACTGAAGCTTTCTTT. Looking up the rest from reference TRBV28 and TRBJ1-1 gives the full variable domain: DVKVTQSSRYLVKRTGEKVFLECVQDMDHENMFWYRQDPGLGLRLIYFSYDVKMKEKGDIPEGYSVSREKKERFSLILESASTNQTSMYLCASSFSPRNTEAFFGQGTRLTVV.

This chain connects TRBV6-1 to TRBJ1-2, with unresolved D. The length of the CDR3 is 15 residues. Trimming stripped 4 bases from V and 2 bases from J, with 14 bases between. Germline V gene lookup returns CDR1 MNHNS and CDR2 SASEGT. CDR3: CASSVPLGHNYGYTF. The CDR3 bases are TGTGCCAGCAGTGTTCCACTGGGCCACAACTATGGCTACACCTTC.

The chain carries TRBV9 and TRBJ2-5, with D perhaps matching TRBD2 (5 bases). V lost 0 bases, J lost 5 bases, and 17 bases lay in between. CDR1 and CDR2 from the germline V gene are SGDLS and YYNGEE. CDR3 length: 16 amino acids. This CDR3 is CASSVGSSRSPETQYF. DNA of the CDR3: TGTGCCAGCAGCGTAGGTTCTAGCCGCTCCCCGGAGACCCAGTACTTC. The whole variable domain, filled in from reference TRBV9 and TRBJ2-5, reads DSGVTQTPKHLITATGQRVTLRCSPRSGDLSVYWYQQSLDQGLQFLIQYYNGEERAKGNILERFSAQQFPDLHSELNLSSLELGDSALYFCASSVGSSRSPETQYFGPGTRLLVL.

This chain connects TRBV29-1 to TRBJ1-1; D may be TRBD1 (5 bases). V lost 4 bases and J lost 0, with 21 bases in between. The CDR3 is 17 amino acids. The germline V gene has CDR1 SQVTM and CDR2 ANQGSEA. CDR3 DNA sequence: TGCAGCGTTGTGGGGGGGGGTCAGGGCGGATTGAACACTGAAGCTTTCTTT. Its translation is CSVVGGGQGGLNTEAFF.

The V gene is TRBV20-1, the J gene TRBJ2-1; D not certain. Germline values: CDR1 DFQATT, CDR2 SNEGSKA (reference sequence). The CDR3 length is 11 residues. Trimming pared 4 bases from V and 8 bases from J, leaving 9 bases between. The CDR3 DNA reads as TGCAGTGCTACCGGAGAGCATGAGCAGTTCTTC. Translation gives CSATGEHEQFF.

The V and J genes are TRBV5-4 and TRBJ2-7, with 10 bases aligning to TRBD2. V shed 7 bases and J 5 bases; nucleotides not matched to a gene: 9. The germline gives CDR1 SGHNT, CDR2 YYREEE (reference sequence). This CDR3 region has 14 residues. The CDR3 region is CASGSGGANHEQYV. The CDR3 bases are TGTGCCAGCGGAAGCGGGGGGGCGAATCACGAGCAGTACGTC.

V and J are TRBV19 and TRBJ1-3, with D unclear. From germline, CDR1 is LNHDA and CDR2 SQIVND (reference sequence). The V and J ends lost 3 bases and 6 bases respectively, with 12 bases between them. This CDR3 spans 14 amino acids. CDR3 bases: TGTGCCAGTAGTATTGGACTTTCAGTAAACACCATATATTTT. It translates to CASSIGLSVNTIYF.

The rearrangement joins TRBV4-3 to TRBJ2-1, with a possible D match to TRBD2 (6 bases). Per germline, CDR1 LGHNA and CDR2 YSLEER. V was pared by 3 bases and J by 4 bases, with 16 bases between. This CDR3 contains 16 residues. The CDR3 is CASSHAGPSLYNEQFF. CDR3 in DNA: TGCGCCAGCAGCCATGCGGGACCCTCTCTTTACAATGAGCAGTTCTTC.

This chain joins TRBV28 and TRBJ1-3; 8 bases are shared with TRBD1. V lost 7 bases, J lost 2 bases, and 10 bases stayed unmatched. Per germline, CDR1 MDHEN and CDR2 SYDVKM. The CDR3 is 16 residues long. The chain's CDR3 is CASTDQGANTGNTIYF. The CDR3 coding sequence is TGTGCCAGCACCGACCAGGGGGCAAACACTGGAAACACCATATATTTT.

This rearrangement joins TRBV7-2 to TRBJ2-3, with D possibly matching TRBD2 (6 bases). V was pared by 5 bases and J by 6 bases, with 12 bases between. The CDR3 loop spans 13 amino acids. From germline, CDR1 is SGHTA and CDR2 FQGNSA. The CDR3 region has the DNA TGTGCCAGCAGCGGCCTGGGGAGGGATACGCAGTATTTT. Translated: CASSGLGRDTQYF.

The chain carries TRBV29-1 and TRBJ1-2; 11 bases are shared with TRBD1. Germline lookup yields CDR1 SQVTM and CDR2 ANQGSEA. The CDR3 is 14 residues long. V trimming: 6 bases; J trimming: 8 bases; junction bases outside the gene matches: 11. CDR3 DNA: TGCAGCGTCGACCGCCGGACAGGGGGCGGAGGCTACACCTTC. It translates to CSVDRRTGGGGYTF.

This rearrangement joins TRBV30 to TRBJ2-7, with TRBD1 matching over 9 bases. V shed 5 bases, J shed 5 bases, and the junction held 4 bases outside the gene matches. The length of the CDR3 is 12 residues. Germline V CDR1 and CDR2: GTSNPN, SVGIG (reference sequence). The CDR3 here is CAWGGQGNEQYV. Written as DNA, the CDR3 is TGTGCCTGGGGGGGACAGGGCAACGAGCAGTACGTC.

This sequence joins TRBV28 and TRBJ1-1, with a tentative D call TRBD1 (5 bases). This CDR3 spans 15 amino acids. The V gene's germline CDR1 is MDHEN and CDR2 SYDVKM. With 7 bases removed from V and 8 bases from J, the gap between germline ends came to 23 bases. CDR3 amino acids: CASISQGSANSEAFF. CDR3 DNA: TGTGCCAGCATCTCCCAGGGATCTGCCAATTCCGAAGCTTTCTTT.

A note on this clone: The sample has other DNA sequences that encode this CDR3 too. V and J are TRBV28 and TRBJ1-1; D not resolved. Trimming took 6 bases from V and 0 from J, leaving 8 bases between them. This CDR3 has 13 amino acids. Germline V lookup: CDR1 MDHEN, CDR2 SYDVKM. This CDR3 reads CASRGRLNTEAFF. CDR3 DNA: TGTGCCAGCAGAGGGAGGTTGAACACTGAAGCTTTCTTT.

The chain joins TRBV5-1 to TRBJ2-1; D uncertain. Deletions cut 1 base from V and 10 bases from J, with 9 bases between. From germline, CDR1 is SGHRS and CDR2 YFSETQ. The CDR3 is 12 amino acids. The CDR3 coding sequence is TGCGCCAGCAGCTTGCCTACCCCCGAGCAGTTCTTC. Amino acids: CASSLPTPEQFF.